Given below is one T cell receptor (beta chain) in context. Its antigen is still unknown. Germline V lookup: CDR1 SGHTS, CDR2 YDEGEE. V was shortened by 3 bases and J by 4 bases, with 8 bases between the two germline ends. There are 13 residues in the CDR3. The data are from a study of shared clonotypes between healthy human individuals. General study points: Generally, naive subsets (rather than memory subsets) showed larger estimated richness.

This table comes from immunoSEQ multiplex PCR, and its TCRdb copy is limited to in-frame clones, with some not included. The sample records nearly 1,000,000 clones, about three quarters being singletons. The V call is TRBV5-8, the J call TRBJ1-5; D might be TRBD1 (5 bases). The TCR originated in a man younger than 35 in good health. Sequencing was performed on memory CD4+ T cells sorted from blood. The subset is: CD45RA-negative fraction. The CDR3 sequence is CASSYRSNQPQHF. CDR3 DNA sequence: TGTGCCAGCAGCTACAGGTCAAATCAGCCCCAGCATTTT. Complete variable domain (other parts from reference TRBV5-8 and TRBJ1-5): EAGVTQSPTHLIKTRGQQATLRCSPISGHTSVYWYQQALGLGLQFLLWYDEGEERNRGNFPPRFSGRQFPNYSSELNVNALELEDSALYLCASSYRSNQPQHFGDGTRLSIL.